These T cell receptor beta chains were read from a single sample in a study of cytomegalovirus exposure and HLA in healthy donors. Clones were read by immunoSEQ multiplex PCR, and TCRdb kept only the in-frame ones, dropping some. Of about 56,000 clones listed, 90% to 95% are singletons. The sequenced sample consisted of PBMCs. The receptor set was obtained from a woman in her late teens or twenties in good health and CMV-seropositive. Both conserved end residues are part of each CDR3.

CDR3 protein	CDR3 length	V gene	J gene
CASSLGRNTMNTEAFF	16	TRBV7-2	TRBJ1-1
CSVELAGGVQETQYF	15	TRBV29-1	TRBJ2-5
CASSNVQTGVGYTF	14	TRBV7-9	TRBJ1-2
CASSQDGGGGGGYTF	15	TRBV4-1	TRBJ1-2
CASSPAQNEDTEAFF	15	TRBV28	TRBJ1-1
CSAPETYEQYF	11	TRBV20-1	TRBJ2-7
CASSFQRTGRRAFF	14	TRBV7-2	TRBJ1-1
CASRPAWRGGNEQFF	15	TRBV7-9	TRBJ2-1
CASILRTGGPGELFF	15	TRBV2	TRBJ2-2
CASGPHRSSDGELFF	15	TRBV12-5	TRBJ2-2
CASSSLLRGLNYGYTF	16	TRBV27	TRBJ1-2
CASSHRDTYNSPLHF	15	TRBV6-5	TRBJ1-6
CASSDRDRGQLDYGYTF	17	TRBV25-1	TRBJ1-2
CASSFPGLAGGNTGELFF	18	TRBV5-4	TRBJ2-2
CASLGPTGDEKLFF	14	TRBV10-1	TRBJ1-4
CASSVEMNTEAFF	13	TRBV6-1	TRBJ1-1
CASRVLDRGVYEQYF	15	TRBV6-6	TRBJ2-7
CASSRDLAGADNEQFF	16	TRBV5-4	TRBJ2-1
CASSFSTGTNTDTQYF	16	TRBV5-1	TRBJ2-3
CASSLLTGGYEQYF	14	TRBV28	TRBJ2-7
CASSQGGTGPRTGELFF	17	TRBV14	TRBJ2-2
CASSFDRNQPQHF	13	TRBV5-1	TRBJ1-5
CASSPRTGVATNEKLFF	17	TRBV7-6	TRBJ1-4
CASSERGQVKGAYGYTF	17	TRBV5-1	TRBJ1-2
CASRENGELFF	11	TRBV5-1	TRBJ2-2
CATSRDLSSANYGYTF	16	TRBV15	TRBJ1-2
CASSDFLRGRAFF	13	TRBV6-1	TRBJ1-1
CASSLVPTLNTEAFF	15	TRBV5-4	TRBJ1-1
CASSSGGFSNQPQHF	15	TRBV7-8	TRBJ1-5
CASILKHEQYF	11	TRBV27	.
CASTFGTGGSYEQYF	15	TRBV6-5	TRBJ2-7
CASTQGRLMDEQFF	14	TRBV5-5	TRBJ2-1
CASSFRDRDQPQHF	14	TRBV28	TRBJ1-5
CASSPNRASSYNEQFF	16	TRBV16	TRBJ2-1
CASSDPGEAKNIQYF	15	TRBV10-2	TRBJ2-4
CAISAPGQEPYEQYF	15	TRBV10-3	TRBJ2-7
CASAGLNSNQPQHF	14	TRBV6-4	TRBJ1-5
CASSLEGAADTQYF	14	TRBV5-5	TRBJ2-3
CASSVAGGGFSYEQYF	16	TRBV9	TRBJ2-7
CASSSGGVARETQYF	15	TRBV10-2	TRBJ2-5
CASRETGWYSPLHF	14	TRBV6-1	TRBJ1-6
CASSMNSGTGSYEQYF	16	TRBV19	TRBJ2-7